Shown below are 11 T cell receptor beta chains from a single sample sequenced in a study of T cell changes during pregnancy in multiple sclerosis. Assay used: immunoSEQ multiplex PCR; TCRdb lists only in-frame clones, some missing. The sample holds roughly 30,000 clones, nearly 90% seen once. The sequencing used CD8+ T cells from peripheral blood mononuclear cells, collected in the second trimester of pregnancy. These receptors all stem from a female donor with multiple sclerosis, enrolled in a pregnancy study.

J is TRBJ2-2 and V is TRBV27, with D tentatively TRBD2 (7 bases). Germline V gene lookup returns CDR1 MNHEY and CDR2 SMNVEV (reference sequence). Trimming removed 5 bases from V and 2 bases from J, with 15 bases in between. This CDR3 spans 16 amino acids. CDR3 in DNA: TGTGCCAGCAGTACACCTTCGGGGGGCAACACCGGGGAGCTGTTTTTT. It yields the protein CASSTPSGGNTGELFF.

This clone was detected once. V gene TRBV28 combines with J gene TRBJ2-7; 8 bases map to TRBD1. V shed 5 bases and J 1 base; nucleotides not matched to a gene: 4. CDR3 length: 14 residues. Germline V gene sequence: CDR1 MDHEN, CDR2 SYDVKM. CDR3 sequence: CASSPRTGSYEQYF. The CDR3 DNA is TGTGCCAGCAGTCCCCGGACAGGGTCCTACGAGCAGTACTTC.

The V and J genes are TRBV7-6 and TRBJ2-2; 8 bases fit TRBD2. Germline-derived CDR1 and CDR2 are SGHVS and FNYEAQ. The CDR3 spans 15 residues. V lost 6 bases, J lost 7 bases, and 10 bases stayed unmatched. In DNA, the CDR3 is TGTGCCAGCAGAGAAGCGGGGGAGCCTATCGGGGAGCTGTTTTTT. Its translation is CASREAGEPIGELFF. Based on the CDR3 plus reference TRBV7-6 and TRBJ2-2, the full variable domain is GAGVSQSPRYKVTKRGQDVALRCDPISGHVSLYWYRQALGQGPEFLTYFNYEAQQDKSGLPNDRFSAERPEGSISTLTIQRTEQRDSAMYRCASREAGEPIGELFFGEGSRLTVL.

V gene TRBV6-5 combines with J gene TRBJ1-4, with a tentative D call TRBD1 (6 bases). Germline loops: CDR1 MNHEY, CDR2 SVGAGI. The CDR3 contains 14 residues. Trimming took 6 bases from V and 7 from J, leaving 15 bases between them. DNA of the CDR3: TGTGCCAGCAGCACAGGGAAGTTTCGTGAAAAACTGTTTTTT. It encodes CASSTGKFREKLFF.

This CDR3 reads CASSVARSGGTTDTQYF. The DNA of the CDR3 is TGTGCCAGCAGCGTAGCGAGGAGCGGGGGTACCACAGATACGCAGTATTTT. The chain joins TRBV9 to TRBJ2-3; 8 bases are shared with TRBD2. In germline, CDR1 is SGDLS, CDR2 YYNGEE. The CDR3 runs 17 residues. Germline trimming cut 0 bases from V and 2 bases from J; bases unmatched to any gene: 8.

The chain couples TRBV27 to TRBJ1-1, with D uncertain. Germline CDR1 and CDR2: MNHEY and SMNVEV (reference sequence). This CDR3 is 11 amino acids long. V dropped 6 bases and J dropped 4 bases, with 6 bases sitting between them. The CDR3 nucleotides read TGTGCCAGCAGCGAGGGCACTGAAGCTTTCTTT. It codes for CASSEGTEAFF.

The chain links TRBV14 to TRBJ2-7, with TRBD1 matching over 9 bases. J gave up 6 bases and V 0 bases, and 9 bases lay outside the gene matches. Germline CDR1 SGHDN, CDR2 FVKESK. This CDR3 has 16 amino acids. Here the CDR3 reads CASSQDFLDRGSEQYF. CDR3 bases: TGTGCCAGCAGCCAAGATTTTTTGGACAGGGGTTCCGAGCAGTACTTC.

This chain links TRBV6-5 with TRBJ2-7; 9 bases agree with TRBD2. V shed 6 bases, J shed 0 bases, and the junction held 6 bases outside the gene matches. This CDR3 is 15 amino acids long. CDR1 is MNHEY, CDR2 SVGAGI, per germline. Here the CDR3 DNA reads TGTGCCAGCAGACCCTCTAGCGGGATCTCCTACGAGCAGTACTTC. It specifies CASRPSSGISYEQYF.

In its sample, this clone was seen a few times. This chain joins TRBV6-5 and TRBJ1-1, with D unclear. V was pared by 0 bases and J by 1 base, with 9 bases between. Germline lookup yields CDR1 MNHEY and CDR2 SVGAGI. The CDR3 runs to 15 residues. The CDR3: CASSYSDGENTEAFF. The CDR3 bases are TGTGCCAGCAGTTACTCGGACGGGGAGAACACTGAAGCTTTCTTT.

This clone was recorded only once. The chain couples TRBV19 to TRBJ2-5, with D tentatively TRBD2 (6 bases). The last part of the DNA fits TRBJ2-7 better; the J call may be wrong. The CDR3 is 15 residues long. Germline V gene sequence: CDR1 LNHDA, CDR2 SQIVND (reference sequence). The CDR3 DNA reads as TGTGCCAGTAGTGCAATACCGGGGGAGTCCTACGAGCAGTACTTC. As protein: CASSAIPGESYEQYF.

V and J are TRBV9 and TRBJ2-2, with 11 bases aligning to TRBD2. V was pared by 4 bases and J by 5 bases, with 7 bases of the junction left unmatched. This CDR3 is built from 16 residues. Germline CDR1 SGDLS, CDR2 YYNGEE. In DNA form, the CDR3 reads TGTGCCAGCAGCCCGTGGGCTAGCGGGGGGACCGGGGAGCTGTTTTTT. Residues: CASSPWASGGTGELFF.